This record concerns one TCR beta chain sequence. Its antigen is undetermined. The V gene end was trimmed by 1 base and the J gene end by 11 bases; junction bases not matched to a gene: 7. The CDR3 has 14 residues. CDR1 LGHDT and CDR2 YNNKEL come from the germline V gene (reference sequence). Using RNA transcripts as the source, TCR beta CDR3 regions were amplified. TCR CDR3 regions were first amplified by RT-PCR with HTBI primers. TCRdb ran MiXCR on the multiplex PCR reads and lists one entry per CDR3 protein. The sample carries approximately 570,000 distinct CDR3 sequences, nearly 20% recorded once. This sample stems from a study of T cells in Graves' hyperthyroidism and ophthalmopathy. Study-wide results and limits: The model predicted ophthalmopathy a median around 6.5 months before onset. Most thyroid clonotypes with frequency above 0.001 were detected in blood.

Diagnoses used clinical symptoms, serum thyroxine and TRAb, thyroid ultrasound and orbital computed tomography. This chain joins TRBV3-1 and TRBJ1-1, with 10 bases fitting TRBD1. The material sequenced was blood. The sequence came from a man aged 35 to 55 with Graves' ophthalmopathy. The CDR3 nucleotides read TGTGCCAGCAGCCAAGCCACCGGGACAGGGGCCGCTTTCTTT. Translated: CASSQATGTGAAFF.